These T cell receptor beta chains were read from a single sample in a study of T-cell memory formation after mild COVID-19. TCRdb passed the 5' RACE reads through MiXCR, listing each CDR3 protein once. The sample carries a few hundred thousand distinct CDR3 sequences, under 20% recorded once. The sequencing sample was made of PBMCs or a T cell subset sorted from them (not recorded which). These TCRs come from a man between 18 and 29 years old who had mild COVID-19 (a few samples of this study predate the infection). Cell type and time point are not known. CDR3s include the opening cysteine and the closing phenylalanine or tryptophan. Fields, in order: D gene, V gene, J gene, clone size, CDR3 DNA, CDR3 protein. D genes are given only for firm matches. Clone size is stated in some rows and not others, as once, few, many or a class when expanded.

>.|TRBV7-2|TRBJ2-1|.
TGTGCCAGCAGCTTACACGGGAGCAACAATGAGCAGTTCTTC
CASSLHGSNNEQFF
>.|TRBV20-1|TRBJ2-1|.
TGCAGTGCTAGAGATAACAGGGCCTACAATGAGCAGTTCTTC
CSARDNRAYNEQFF
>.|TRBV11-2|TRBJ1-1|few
TGTGCCAGCAGCGTAACAGAGAACACTGAAGCTTTCTTT
CASSVTENTEAFF
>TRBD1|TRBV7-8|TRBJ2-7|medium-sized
TGTGCCAGCAGCTTGAGCTCCGGGACAGGGAACTACGAGCAGTACTTC
CASSLSSGTGNYEQYF
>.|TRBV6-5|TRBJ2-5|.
TGTGCCAGCAGTAACCTGGGGGAGACCCAGTACTTC
CASSNLGETQYF
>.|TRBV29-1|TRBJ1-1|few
TGCAGCGTTGATTGGGGTTGGGGTTCCACTGAAGCTTTCTTT
CSVDWGWGSTEAFF
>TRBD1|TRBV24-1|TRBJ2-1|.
TGTGCCACCAGTGATTCTATTTTGGACAGGTTGAATGAGCAGTTCTTC
CATSDSILDRLNEQFF
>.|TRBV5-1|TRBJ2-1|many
TGCGCCAGCAGCCCTGAGGGGGGTAGCTACAATGAGCAGTTCTTC
CASSPEGGSYNEQFF
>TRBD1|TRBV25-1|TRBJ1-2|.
TGTGCCAGCAGTGGGCCCGACAGGGCCTATGGCTACACCTTC
CASSGPDRAYGYTF
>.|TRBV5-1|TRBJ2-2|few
TGCGCCAGCAGCCCCGTTGGACAACTAAACACCGGGGAGCTGTTTTTT
CASSPVGQLNTGELFF
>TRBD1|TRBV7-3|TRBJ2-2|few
TGTGCCAGCAGCTTAGGGGGACAGGGAATCGGGGAGCTGTTTTTT
CASSLGGQGIGELFF
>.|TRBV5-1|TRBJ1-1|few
TGCGCCAGCAGCTCTCGGGCAGGGAACACTGAAGCTTTCTTT
CASSSRAGNTEAFF
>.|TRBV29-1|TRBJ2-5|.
TGCAGCGTTGGTCGATTAAAAGAGACCCAGTACTTC
CSVGRLKETQYF
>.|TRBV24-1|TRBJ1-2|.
TGTGCCACCAGTGATTTACCGGGGGATGGCTACACCTTC
CATSDLPGDGYTF
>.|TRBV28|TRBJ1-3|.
TGTGCCAGCCTTGGAGCCAACTCTGGAAACACCATATATTTT
CASLGANSGNTIYF
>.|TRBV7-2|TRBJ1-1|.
TGTGCCAGCAGCTTGTCGGGGGCTACGAACACTGAAGCTTTCTTT
CASSLSGATNTEAFF
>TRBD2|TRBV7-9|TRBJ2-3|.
TGTGCCAGCAGCTTTTACGCGGGAGCCACAGATACGCAGTATTTT
CASSFYAGATDTQYF
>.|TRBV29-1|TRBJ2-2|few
TGCAGCGCTAGCGAGAACACCGGGGAGCTGTTTTTT
CSASENTGELFF
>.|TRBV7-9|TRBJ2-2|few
TGTGCCGTCAACCTCATGGACAGACCGAACACCGGGGAGCTGTTTTTT
CAVNLMDRPNTGELFF
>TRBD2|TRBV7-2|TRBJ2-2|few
TGTGCCAGCATCCTGGGGGGGTCAACCGGGGAGCTGTTTTTT
CASILGGSTGELFF
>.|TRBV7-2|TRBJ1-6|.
TGTGCCAGCAGCATCCAGGGCGGCGGGAATTCACCCCTCCACTTT
CASSIQGGGNSPLHF
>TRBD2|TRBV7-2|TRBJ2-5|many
TGTGCCAGCAGCCGGACTAGCGGAGAGACCCAGTACTTC
CASSRTSGETQYF
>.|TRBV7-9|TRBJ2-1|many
TGTGCCAGCAGCTTGTCCTCCAATGAGCAGTTCTTC
CASSLSSNEQFF
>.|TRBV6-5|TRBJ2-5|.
TGTGCCAGCAAGGGGGGGCTAGCGAAAGAGACCCAGTACTTC
CASKGGLAKETQYF
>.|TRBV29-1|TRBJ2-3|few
TGCAGCGTTGGAGCCCGGTTGACAGATACGCAGTATTTT
CSVGARLTDTQYF
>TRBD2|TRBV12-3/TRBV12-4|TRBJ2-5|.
TGTGCCAGCAGTTCCATTGGGACTAGCGGGGCCCAAGAGACCCAGTACTTC
CASSSIGTSGAQETQYF
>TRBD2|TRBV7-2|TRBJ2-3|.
TGTGCCAGCAGCTCTAGCGGGTCTAGCACAGATACGCAGTATTTT
CASSSSGSSTDTQYF
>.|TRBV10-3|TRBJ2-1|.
TGTGCCATCAGAACATTGAGGCTCGGGGGAGATGAGCAGTTCTTC
CAIRTLRLGGDEQFF
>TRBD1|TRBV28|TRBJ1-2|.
TGTGCCAGCATTCCGGGACAGGGGATCCTCTACTATGGCTACACCTTC
CASIPGQGILYYGYTF
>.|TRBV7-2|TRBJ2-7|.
TGTGCCAGCAGCTTAGAAGGACAGCCCTACGAGCAGTACTTC
CASSLEGQPYEQYF
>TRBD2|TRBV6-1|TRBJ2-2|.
TGTGCCACTTCCCCTCCGGGACTAGCGGGGGCCGGGGAGCTGTTTTTT
CATSPPGLAGAGELFF
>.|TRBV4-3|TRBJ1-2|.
TGCGCCAGCAGCCTCGGTGAAGTCGACGACTATGGCTACACCTTC
CASSLGEVDDYGYTF
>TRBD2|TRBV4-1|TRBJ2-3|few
TGCGCCAGCAGCCAACTAGGACTAGCGGCAGATACGCAGTATTTT
CASSQLGLAADTQYF
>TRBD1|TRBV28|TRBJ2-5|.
TGTGCCAGCGCCCTCCCCCCCGTCGGACAGGAGGAAGAGACCCAGTACTTC
CASALPPVGQEEETQYF
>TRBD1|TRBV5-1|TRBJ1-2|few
TGCGCCAGCAGCCCCGCCGGGACAGAATTCTATGGCTACACCTTC
CASSPAGTEFYGYTF
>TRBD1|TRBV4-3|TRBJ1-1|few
TGCGCCAGCAGCCGGGAGACAGGGGACACTGAAGCTTTCTTT
CASSRETGDTEAFF
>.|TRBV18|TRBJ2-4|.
TGTGCCAGCTCACCAGGAGAGGGAGTGGTTCAGTACTTC
CASSPGEGVVQYF
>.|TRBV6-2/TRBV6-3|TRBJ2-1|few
TGTGCCAGCACCCCGGGACCTACCTACAATGAGCAGTTCTTC
CASTPGPTYNEQFF
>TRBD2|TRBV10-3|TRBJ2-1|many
TGTGCCATGTCTAGCGGGATTTACAATGAGCAGTTCTTC
CAMSSGIYNEQFF
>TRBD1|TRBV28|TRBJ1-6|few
TGTGCCAGCAGTTACATGACAGGGCCTAATTCACCCCTCCACTTT
CASSYMTGPNSPLHF
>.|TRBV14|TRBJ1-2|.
TGTGCCAGCAGCCAAGTCGGTGGGACTAACTATGGCTACACCTTC
CASSQVGGTNYGYTF
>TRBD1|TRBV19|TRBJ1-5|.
TGTGCCAGTAGTGGACAGGGGACCAATCAGCCCCAGCATTTT
CASSGQGTNQPQHF
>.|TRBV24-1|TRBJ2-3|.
TGTGCCACCAGTGACACGGGACTTGCAGATACGCAGTATTTT
CATSDTGLADTQYF
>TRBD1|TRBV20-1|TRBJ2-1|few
TGCAGTGCTATCACAGGGGGGCAGTTCTTC
CSAITGGQFF
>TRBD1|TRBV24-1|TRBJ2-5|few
TGTGCCACCGAGGGGACAGGGAGTACAGGGGAGACCCAGTACTTC
CATEGTGSTGETQYF
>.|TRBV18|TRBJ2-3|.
TGTGCCAGCTCACCAATCCAGGGCACAGATACGCAGTATTTT
CASSPIQGTDTQYF
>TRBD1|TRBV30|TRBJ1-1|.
TGTGCCTGGAAGACAGGGTTCACTGAAGCTTTCTTT
CAWKTGFTEAFF